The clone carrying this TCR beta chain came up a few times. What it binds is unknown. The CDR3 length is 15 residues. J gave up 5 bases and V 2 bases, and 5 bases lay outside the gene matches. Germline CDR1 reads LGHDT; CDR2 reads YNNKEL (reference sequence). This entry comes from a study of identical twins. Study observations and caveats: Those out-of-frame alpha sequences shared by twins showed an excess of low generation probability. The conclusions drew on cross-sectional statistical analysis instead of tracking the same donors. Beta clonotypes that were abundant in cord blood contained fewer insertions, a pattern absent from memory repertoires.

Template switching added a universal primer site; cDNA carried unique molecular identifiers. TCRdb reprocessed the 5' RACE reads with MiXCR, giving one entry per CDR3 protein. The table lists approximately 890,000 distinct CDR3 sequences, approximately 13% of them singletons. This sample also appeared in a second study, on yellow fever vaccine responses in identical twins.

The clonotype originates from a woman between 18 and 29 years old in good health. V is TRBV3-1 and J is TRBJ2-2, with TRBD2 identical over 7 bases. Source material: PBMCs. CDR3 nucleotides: TGTGCCAGCAGCCAAAGGGACTATAGGACCGGGGAGCTGTTTTTT. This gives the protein CASSQRDYRTGELFF. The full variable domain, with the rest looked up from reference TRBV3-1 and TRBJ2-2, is DTAVSQTPKYLVTQMGNDKSIKCEQNLGHDTMYWYKQDSKKFLKIMFSYNNKELIINETVPNRFSPKSPDKAHLNLHINSLELGDSAVYFCASSQRDYRTGELFFGEGSRLTVL.